The 17 T cell receptor beta chains in this list originate from one sample, sequenced in a study of OX40 agonist ivuxolimab in advanced cancers. Here immunoSEQ multiplex PCR was the method, and the copy in TCRdb shows in-frame clones only, minus some. The sample holds around 14,000 clones, under 95% seen once. The sample was CD4+ or CD8+ T cells sorted from blood, taken in a trial of the OX40 agonist ivuxolimab. These receptors were taken from an adult with an advanced solid tumor such as melanoma, head and neck, liver or kidney cancer.

This clone showed up just once. Different DNA sequences within this sample yield the same CDR3. This chain uses TRBV6-1 with TRBJ2-7; 8 bases map to TRBD1. The CDR3 length is 14 residues. Germline values: CDR1 MNHNS, CDR2 SASEGT. Trimming took 3 bases from V and 5 from J; bases not matched to a gene: 6. The CDR3 loop is CASSEGRGLDEQYF. The DNA for the CDR3 is TGTGCCAGCAGTGAGGGCAGGGGGCTAGACGAGCAGTACTTC.

The chain combines TRBV6-4 with TRBJ2-7, with 8 bases lining up with TRBD1. The CDR3 extends over 14 amino acids. CDR1 is MRHNA and CDR2 is SNTAGT in the germline V gene. V was clipped by 4 bases and J by 4 bases; unmatched bases: 6. CDR3 in DNA: TGTGCCAGCAGTGTCGGGACAGGCCTATACGAGCAGTACTTC. This codes for CASSVGTGLYEQYF.

CDR3 in DNA: TGCGCCACCGCGCCCGCGGGAGCCTACAATGAGCAGTTCTTC. Translated, it gives CATAPAGAYNEQFF. J is TRBJ2-1 and V is TRBV10-2; 7 positions match TRBD2. Germline lookup yields CDR1 WSHSY and CDR2 SAAADI. The CDR3 is made up of 14 amino acids. The V gene end was trimmed by 10 bases and the J gene end by 2 bases; junction bases not matched to a gene: 8.

The chain links TRBV9 to TRBJ2-5; 7 nucleotides match TRBD2. The CDR3 totals 15 residues. Unmatched junction bases numbered 10, after V lost 4 bases and J lost 4 bases. Germline V gene data show CDR1 as SGDLS and CDR2 as YYNGEE. In DNA form, the CDR3 reads TGTGCCAGCAGCCCACACCCGACTAGCCCAGAGACCCAGTACTTC. As protein: CASSPHPTSPETQYF.

This chain uses TRBV28 with TRBJ2-4; a weak D match, TRBD1 (5 bases). The length of the CDR3 is 13 residues. Germline V gene lookup returns CDR1 MDHEN and CDR2 SYDVKM. V shed 6 bases and J shed 7 bases, with 13 bases lying between them. CDR3 DNA: TGTGCCAGCAGGCAGGGTGATCCGAACATTCAGTACTTC. The encoded protein is CASRQGDPNIQYF. The complete variable domain, with remaining parts taken from reference TRBV28 and TRBJ2-4, reads DVKVTQSSRYLVKRTGEKVFLECVQDMDHENMFWYRQDPGLGLRLIYFSYDVKMKEKGDIPEGYSVSREKKERFSLILESASTNQTSMYLCASRQGDPNIQYFGAGTRLSVL.

CDR3 amino acids: CASSPNRGNGWNEQFF. DNA for the CDR3: TGTGCCAGCAGCCCAAACAGGGGTAATGGGTGGAATGAGCAGTTCTTC. The chain couples TRBV13 to TRBJ2-1; TRBD1 aligns across 7 bases. The germline V gene encodes CDR1 PRHDT and CDR2 FYEKMQ (reference sequence). V dropped 5 bases and J dropped 7; count of bases not matched to a gene: 14. The CDR3 is 16 residues long. Full variable domain (rest looked up from reference TRBV13 and TRBJ2-1): AAGVIQSPRHLIKEKRETATLKCYPIPRHDTVYWYQQGPGQDPQFLISFYEKMQSDKGSIPDRFSAQQFSDYHSELNMSSLELGDSALYFCASSPNRGNGWNEQFFGPGTRLTVL.

The J gene is TRBJ2-7, the V gene TRBV6-5, with D perhaps TRBD2 (6 bases). Germline CDR1 MNHEY, CDR2 SVGAGI. Trimming took 7 bases from V and 4 from J, leaving 17 bases between them. This CDR3 is built from 14 residues. The CDR3 nucleotides read TGTGCCAGCACCCTTGGAGGGGCCAATTACGAGCAGTACTTC. Translation: CASTLGGANYEQYF.

This chain uses TRBV7-8 with TRBJ2-1, with TRBD1 as a possible D gene (6 bases). V shed 6 bases and J shed 6 bases, with 18 bases lying between them. The CDR3 has 15 amino acids. Germline V gene sequence: CDR1 SGHVS, CDR2 FQNEAQ. The CDR3 DNA reads as TGTGCCAGCAGAAGGGGGTTGGCAGGATCCAATGAGCAGTTCTTC. Amino acids: CASRRGLAGSNEQFF.

The chain couples TRBV9 to TRBJ2-7, with TRBD1 matching over 8 bases. In germline, CDR1 is SGDLS, CDR2 YYNGEE. The CDR3 extends over 14 amino acids. The V and J ends lost 3 bases and 3 bases, in that order; junction bases with no gene match: 5. The CDR3, as DNA: TGTGCCAGCAGCGCAGGGACAGGCGGCTACGAGCAGTACTTC. This gives the protein CASSAGTGGYEQYF.

The chain combines TRBV7-3 with TRBJ2-1, with 8 bases identical to TRBD2. V lost 6 bases to trimming and J lost 7 bases; unmatched junction nucleotides: 8. The germline V gene has CDR1 SGHTA and CDR2 FQGTGA. This CDR3 is built from 14 residues. The CDR3 spells CASSYTGTSNEQFF. For the CDR3, the DNA is TGTGCCAGCAGTTACACCGGGACTAGTAATGAGCAGTTCTTC.

The chain has TRBV15 and TRBJ2-2; 8 nucleotides line up with TRBD1. Trimming took 3 bases from V and 6 from J; bases not matched to a gene: 9. CDR1 and CDR2 from the germline V gene are LNHNV and YYDKDF (reference sequence). This CDR3 is 16 amino acids long. In DNA form, the CDR3 reads TGTGCCACCAGCAGCTGGCAGGGGGCGCAAGCCGGGGAGCTGTTTTTT. Translating gives CATSSWQGAQAGELFF.

This clone was seen just once. This chain uses TRBV7-9 with TRBJ2-7; no clear D gene. The CDR3 length is 12 residues. The V gene's germline CDR1 is SEHNR and CDR2 FQNEAQ (reference sequence). V lost 3 bases and J 6 bases, leaving 9 bases between the germline ends. The chain's CDR3 is CASSLVPGEQYF. The CDR3 DNA follows: TGTGCCAGCAGCTTGGTTCCGGGCGAGCAGTACTTC.

This sequence joins TRBV27 and TRBJ2-7; maybe TRBD2 (6 bases). The CDR3 extends over 14 amino acids. Germline V lookup: CDR1 MNHEY, CDR2 SMNVEV (reference sequence). Trimming took off 2 bases at V and 1 base at J, with 9 bases between the two ends. CDR3 in DNA: TGTGCCAGCAGTTTAGGGGGGAGTTCCTACGAGCAGTACTTC. Encoded protein: CASSLGGSSYEQYF.

This chain joins TRBV11-2 and TRBJ2-1; possibly TRBD2 for D (5 bases). V lost 1 base, J lost 5 bases, and 15 bases lay in between. Germline loops: CDR1 SGHAT, CDR2 FQNNGV. The CDR3 covers 16 residues. CDR3 coding DNA: TGTGCCAGCAGCTTAGCTTTGAGCGGAAGAGACAATGAGCAGTTCTTC. This gives the protein CASSLALSGRDNEQFF. The variable domain in full, with the rest retrieved from reference TRBV11-2 and TRBJ2-1, is EAGVAQSPRYKIIEKRQSVAFWCNPISGHATLYWYQQILGQGPKLLIQFQNNGVVDDSQLPKDRFSAERLKGVDSTLKIQPAKLEDSAVYLCASSLALSGRDNEQFFGPGTRLTVL.

This rearrangement joins TRBV6-5 to TRBJ2-7, with TRBD2 matching 11 bases. The CDR3 is made up of 16 amino acids. After removal of 2 bases from V and 1 base from J, the junction contained 4 bases not matched to a gene. Germline loops: CDR1 MNHEY, CDR2 SVGAGI. CDR3 in DNA: TGTGCCAGCAGTTACCAACTAGCGGGAGAGTCCTACGAGCAGTACTTC. Its translation: CASSYQLAGESYEQYF.

The chain links TRBV6-5 to TRBJ2-3; D gene ambiguous. V lost 0 bases, J lost 1 base, and 8 bases lay in between. CDR3 length: 15 amino acids. Germline V gene sequence: CDR1 MNHEY, CDR2 SVGAGI. The CDR3 region has the DNA TGTGCCAGCAGTTACTCGGCGTTGGGCACAGATACGCAGTATTTT. Its translation: CASSYSALGTDTQYF.

CDR3 sequence reads: CASSQVRGELFF. The CDR3 bases are TGTGCCAGCAGCCAAGTGAGGGGTGAACTGTTTTTT. This chain joins TRBV14 and TRBJ1-4; a possible D gene is TRBD1 (5 bases). Germline values: CDR1 SGHDN, CDR2 FVKESK. The V end was cut by 1 base, the J end by 12 bases, with 9 bases between. The CDR3 spans 12 residues.